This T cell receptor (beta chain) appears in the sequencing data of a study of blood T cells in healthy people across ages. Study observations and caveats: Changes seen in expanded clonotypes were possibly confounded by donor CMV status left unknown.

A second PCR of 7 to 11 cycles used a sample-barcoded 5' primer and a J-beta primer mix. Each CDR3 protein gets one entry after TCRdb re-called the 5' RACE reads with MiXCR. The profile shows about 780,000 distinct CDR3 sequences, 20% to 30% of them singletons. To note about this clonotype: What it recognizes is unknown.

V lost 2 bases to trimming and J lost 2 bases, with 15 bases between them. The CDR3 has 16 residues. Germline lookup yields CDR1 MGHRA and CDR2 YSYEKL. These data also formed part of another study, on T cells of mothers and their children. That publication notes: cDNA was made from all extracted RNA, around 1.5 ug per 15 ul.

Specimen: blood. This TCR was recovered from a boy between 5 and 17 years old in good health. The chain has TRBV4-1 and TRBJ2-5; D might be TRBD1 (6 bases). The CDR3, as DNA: TGCGCCAGCAGCCAACTTCTAGGGGGAGAGCAAGAGACCCAGTACTTC. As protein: CASSQLLGGEQETQYF.